This T cell receptor (beta chain) is from a study of blood T cell repertoires in COVID-19. For the study at large: Acute and convalescent COVID-19 specimens originated in the United States, Italy and Spain. Nucleic acid was either cDNA or gDNA, and it came from T cells, B-cell-depleted T cells, or PBMCs.

TCRdb's table, derived via immunoSEQ multiplex PCR, lists solely in-frame clones and lacks some. The sample includes around 200,000 clones, about 89% seen only once; the top ten take about 7%. Sequencing was performed on peripheral blood. The clonotype was recovered from a man in his forties with acute or convalescent COVID-19.

The CDR3 loop is CATSRGLGRTQYF. The DNA of the CDR3 is TGTGCCACCAGCAGAGGGCTAGGGAGGACGCAGTATTTT. This chain joins TRBV15 and TRBJ2-3, with D perhaps matching TRBD2 (6 bases). The V gene's germline CDR1 is LNHNV and CDR2 YYDKDF (reference sequence). The CDR3 contains 13 residues. V was pared by 1 base and J by 9 bases, with 11 bases between.